This T cell receptor (beta chain) emerged from a study of T cell clusters in autoimmune cytopenias. Some 34,000 genome equivalents of blood DNA were amplified for TRB. CDR3 length equals 16 residues. Germline CDR1 LGHNA, CDR2 YSLEER. TRB rearrangements were amplified by touch-down multiplex PCR with mixed TRB-A/B primers. With the multiplex PCR reads reprocessed, TCRdb shows one record per CDR3 protein and no DNA. Its table records 9,500 to 15,000 distinct CDR3 sequences. The sample was also linked to a second study, of T cell repertoires in aging, cancer and after chemotherapy.

This TCR came from a human donor in good health. The rearrangement links TRBV4-3 to TRBJ2-6. The specimen was peripheral blood. The CDR3: CASSQDLGAGANVLTF.